The 31 T cell receptor beta chains below were found in one sample sequenced in a study of cytomegalovirus exposure and HLA in healthy donors. The PCR employed 60 Vbeta primers together with 13 Jbeta primers. Produced via immunoSEQ multiplex PCR; TCRdb's table is partial and in-frame only. The data contain more than 110,000 clones, about two thirds of them singletons. Specimen: PBMCs. These receptors were collected from a woman aged 60-70 years in good health and CMV-seropositive.

This chain joins TRBV18 and TRBJ2-5, with D perhaps TRBD2 (5 bases). Germline V lookup: CDR1 KGHSH, CDR2 LQKENI. This CDR3 contains 14 residues. V lost 2 bases and J lost 2, with 9 bases in between. CDR3 region: CASSPTGKQETQYF. In DNA form, the CDR3 reads TGTGCCAGCTCACCAACGGGGAAACAAGAGACCCAGTACTTC.

This clone has just a few counts. The CDR3 DNA reads TGTGCCAGCAGTGCCGGGACAGATACGCAGTATTTT. Translating gives CASSAGTDTQYF. This chain joins TRBV6-1 and TRBJ2-3; unclear D gene. Germline CDR1 and CDR2: MNHNS and SASEGT. The germline V and J ends were trimmed by 4 bases and 3 bases, with 5 bases remaining between them. The CDR3 runs 12 residues.

The CDR3: CASSFSGRRYNEQFF. CDR3 nucleotides: TGTGCCAGCAGCTTTTCAGGGCGACGCTACAATGAGCAGTTCTTC. The gene calls are TRBV11-2 and TRBJ2-1; weak D call: TRBD1 (5 bases). The germline CDR1 and CDR2 sequences are SGHAT and FQNNGV. This CDR3 has 15 amino acids. V shed 3 bases and J shed 3 bases, with 12 bases lying between them.

This chain connects TRBV19 to TRBJ1-5; TRBD1 aligns across 7 bases. Germline V gene data show CDR1 as LNHDA and CDR2 as SQIVND (reference sequence). V shed 5 bases and J 6 bases; nucleotides not matched to a gene: 7. CDR3 length: 14 amino acids. Here the CDR3 DNA reads TGTGCCAGTAGTCAGACAGGGTCGGCTCAGCCCCAGCATTTT. Its translation is CASSQTGSAQPQHF.

This chain uses TRBV25-1 with TRBJ2-7; 8 nucleotides match TRBD2. The length of the CDR3 is 15 residues. The germline V gene encodes CDR1 MGHDK and CDR2 SYGVNS. Trimming at V came to 4 bases and at J to 6 bases, leaving 11 bases not matched to a gene. Here the CDR3 DNA reads TGTGCCAGCAGTGTGACCGGGACTAGGGGCTCCGAGCAGTACTTC. Protein product: CASSVTGTRGSEQYF.

The rearrangement joins TRBV2 to TRBJ2-7; TRBD2 aligns across 7 bases. The junction had 10 bases not matched to a gene; V was cut back by 7 bases and J by 4 bases. The CDR3 totals 14 residues. Germline CDR1 is SNHLY and CDR2 is FYNNEI. CDR3 region: CASTTTGGPYEQYF. The CDR3 DNA reads as TGTGCCAGCACTACGACGGGAGGACCTTACGAGCAGTACTTC.

A few counts support this clone. The genes are TRBV19 and TRBJ1-1; D remains unclear. The germline V gene encodes CDR1 LNHDA and CDR2 SQIVND (reference sequence). Trimming cost V 5 bases and J 8 bases, with 9 bases left between them. This CDR3 spans 11 amino acids. As DNA, the CDR3 is TGTGCCAGTAGTGGCGGACTGGAAGCTTTCTTT. Its translation is CASSGGLEAFF.

The rearrangement joins TRBV28 to TRBJ2-3, with 11 nucleotides matching TRBD2. Germline V gene lookup returns CDR1 MDHEN and CDR2 SYDVKM. With V trimmed by 10 bases and J by 2 bases, 8 bases remained unmatched. This CDR3 contains 15 residues. CDR3: CAKILAGGLTDTQYF. CDR3 DNA sequence: TGTGCCAAAATTCTAGCGGGAGGCCTCACAGATACGCAGTATTTT.

This chain links TRBV18 with TRBJ1-1; TRBD1 might be the D (5 bases). The CDR3 runs 15 residues. CDR1 is KGHSH, CDR2 LQKENI, per germline. The V gene lost 1 base and the J gene lost 0 bases, with 9 bases spanning the gap. The CDR3 region has the DNA TGTGCCAGCTCACCACAACAGGCTCTGAACACTGAAGCTTTCTTT. Its translation: CASSPQQALNTEAFF.

The chain recombines TRBV11-2 with TRBJ2-2; TRBD2 matches 12 bases. This CDR3 has 16 residues. Germline assignment: CDR1 SGHAT and CDR2 FQNNGV. Losses at the gene ends were 2 bases for V and 6 bases for J; bases not matched to a gene: 4. CDR3 coding DNA: TGTGCCAGCAGCTTAACGGCTAGCGGGAGGGCCGGGGAGCTGTTTTTT. This gives the protein CASSLTASGRAGELFF.

V gene TRBV11-2 combines with J gene TRBJ1-5; no reliable D call. Deletions cut 6 bases from V and 6 bases from J, with 12 bases between. This CDR3 contains 13 residues. Germline V gene data show CDR1 as SGHAT and CDR2 as FQNNGV. The CDR3: CASSKSFGQPQHF. DNA for the CDR3: TGTGCCAGCAGTAAGTCCTTCGGTCAGCCCCAGCATTTT. The variable domain in full, completed from reference TRBV11-2 and TRBJ1-5, reads EAGVAQSPRYKIIEKRQSVAFWCNPISGHATLYWYQQILGQGPKLLIQFQNNGVVDDSQLPKDRFSAERLKGVDSTLKIQPAKLEDSAVYLCASSKSFGQPQHFGDGTRLSIL.

The rearrangement joins TRBV21-1 to TRBJ1-2; the table's D call, TRBD1, has no DNA check behind it. TRBV21-1 corresponds to a pseudogene. The CDR3 contains 13 residues. The CDR3 sequence: CASSKVNNYGYTF. CDR3 in DNA: TGTGCCAGCAGCAAAGTCAATAACTATGGCTACACCTTC.

This chain joins TRBV5-1 and TRBJ1-2; no clear D gene. The CDR3 extends over 16 amino acids. V shed 0 bases and J shed 7 bases, with 19 bases lying between them. Germline lookup yields CDR1 SGHRS and CDR2 YFSETQ. The chain's CDR3 is CASSLGKDPGRGGYTF. The CDR3 DNA sequence: TGCGCCAGCAGCTTGGGAAAGGACCCTGGGAGAGGTGGCTACACCTTC.

V is TRBV2 and J is TRBJ1-2; tentative D call: TRBD1 (5 bases). The CDR3 consists of 16 residues. Looked up from germline, CDR1 is SNHLY and CDR2 is FYNNEI. Trimming took 2 bases from V and 0 from J, leaving 13 bases between them. The DNA for the CDR3 is TGTGCCAGCAGTGAAACCCCCCCGACAGCTAACTATGGCTACACCTTC. Amino acid sequence: CASSETPPTANYGYTF.

This clone was counted between two and nine times. The chain uses TRBV7-3 and TRBJ1-1; D gene uncertain. The CDR3 spans 13 residues. Germline CDR1 reads SGHTA; CDR2 reads FQGTGA. V was pared by 4 bases and J by 1 base, with 7 bases between. The CDR3 here is CASSYTPNTEAFF. Here the CDR3 DNA reads TGTGCCAGCAGCTACACACCGAACACTGAAGCTTTCTTT. The variable domain in full, with the rest retrieved from reference TRBV7-3 and TRBJ1-1, is GAGVSQTPSNKVTEKGKYVELRCDPISGHTALYWYRQSLGQGPEFLIYFQGTGAADDSGLPNDRFFAVRPEGSVSTLKIQRTERGDSAVYLCASSYTPNTEAFFGQGTRLTVV.

The rearrangement joins TRBV6-1 to TRBJ2-7, with 8 bases matching TRBD2. Germline V lookup: CDR1 MNHNS, CDR2 SASEGT. This CDR3 has 16 residues. Trimming at V came to 4 bases and at J to 0 bases, leaving 8 bases not matched to a gene. The CDR3 DNA is TGTGCCAGCAGTGCAACGAATCTAGCGGGCTCCTACGAGCAGTACTTC. Translated, it gives CASSATNLAGSYEQYF.

The V and J genes are TRBV6-1 and TRBJ1-3; 7 bases are shared with TRBD1. The germline V gene has CDR1 MNHNS and CDR2 SASEGT. The V and J ends lost 5 bases and 4 bases, in that order; junction bases with no gene match: 2. The CDR3 has 13 residues. This chain's CDR3 is CASSTGVGNTIYF. The CDR3 DNA reads TGTGCCAGCAGTACAGGGGTGGGAAACACCATATATTTT.

This sequence joins TRBV5-4 and TRBJ1-1; 7 bases fit TRBD1. The CDR3 sequence is 17 residues long. Trimming at V came to 0 bases and at J to 0 bases, leaving 8 bases not matched to a gene. Germline values: CDR1 SGHNT, CDR2 YYREEE (reference sequence). The DNA for the CDR3 is TGTGCCAGCAGCTTGGAGGGGGGAACAGGGGTGAACACTGAAGCTTTCTTT. Residues: CASSLEGGTGVNTEAFF.

V usage is TRBV27 and J usage is TRBJ2-7; possibly TRBD1 for D (6 bases). Per germline, CDR1 MNHEY and CDR2 SMNVEV (reference sequence). Trimming removed 2 bases from V and 2 bases from J, with 13 bases in between. The CDR3 runs 15 residues. CDR3 amino acids: CASSLKPGVTYEQYF. In DNA, the CDR3 is TGTGCCAGCAGTTTAAAGCCAGGGGTGACCTACGAGCAGTACTTC.

The chain couples TRBV5-1 to TRBJ1-1; no firm D call. Per germline, CDR1 SGHRS and CDR2 YFSETQ. CDR3 size: 13 residues. V lost 0 bases and J lost 3, with 6 bases in between. The CDR3 reads CASSLGVDTEAFF. As DNA, the CDR3 is TGCGCCAGCAGCTTGGGAGTGGACACTGAAGCTTTCTTT.

This clone was seen more than once but under ten times. The chain is built from TRBV5-1 and TRBJ1-1; no reliable D call. V lost 4 bases, J lost 1 base, and 11 bases lay in between. Germline V lookup: CDR1 SGHRS, CDR2 YFSETQ. The CDR3 totals 14 residues. The CDR3 loop is CASSPLQENTEAFF. CDR3 sequence (DNA): TGCGCCAGCAGCCCATTGCAGGAGAACACTGAAGCTTTCTTT.

This clone showed up just once. The V call is TRBV7-9, the J call TRBJ2-2; tentative D call: TRBD2 (6 bases). Looked up from germline, CDR1 is SEHNR and CDR2 is FQNEAQ (reference sequence). The CDR3 is made up of 15 amino acids. V lost 5 bases to trimming and J lost 5 bases, with 15 bases between them. The CDR3 loop is CASSPQRVPTGELFF. Written as DNA, the CDR3 is TGTGCCAGCAGCCCCCAGCGGGTACCAACCGGGGAGCTGTTTTTT.

This clone turned up a few times. The sample holds other DNA sequences that translate to the same CDR3. The chain uses TRBV6-1 and TRBJ1-2, with TRBD1 matching 7 bases. Germline V gene data show CDR1 as MNHNS and CDR2 as SASEGT. CDR3 length equals 13 residues. The V and J ends lost 8 bases and 4 bases, in that order; junction bases with no gene match: 7. The CDR3: CASSSAGGYGYTF. The CDR3 DNA reads as TGTGCCAGCTCATCCGCAGGGGGCTATGGCTACACCTTC.

The chain recombines TRBV6-5 with TRBJ1-5; maybe TRBD1 (5 bases). The V end lost 6 bases, the J end lost 4 bases, and 13 bases lay between the germline ends. The CDR3 consists of 14 residues. Per the germline V gene, CDR1 is MNHEY and CDR2 is SVGAGI. In DNA, the CDR3 is TGTGCCAGCAGGAACAGGTGGGGAAATCAGCCCCAGCATTTT. Protein sequence: CASRNRWGNQPQHF.

The chain links TRBV5-1 to TRBJ1-2, with D maybe TRBD1 (6 bases). Germline values: CDR1 SGHRS, CDR2 YFSETQ. This CDR3 has 14 residues. The V end was cut by 4 bases, the J end by 8 bases, with 18 bases between. The CDR3 bases are TGCGCCAGCAGCGCCGACACAGGGTGGAGCGGCTACACCTTC. It translates to CASSADTGWSGYTF.

The chain couples TRBV28 to TRBJ1-1; D gene uncertain. This CDR3 has 14 amino acids. The V gene's germline CDR1 is MDHEN and CDR2 SYDVKM. With 5 bases removed from V and 4 bases from J, the gap between germline ends came to 14 bases. The CDR3 coding sequence is TGTGCCAGCAGTCCCCGGGTCCTTAGCACTGAAGCTTTCTTT. Its protein product is CASSPRVLSTEAFF. The whole variable domain, remainder taken from reference TRBV28 and TRBJ1-1, is DVKVTQSSRYLVKRTGEKVFLECVQDMDHENMFWYRQDPGLGLRLIYFSYDVKMKEKGDIPEGYSVSREKKERFSLILESASTNQTSMYLCASSPRVLSTEAFFGQGTRLTVV.

This clone occurred a few times. This chain joins TRBV7-9 and TRBJ1-3; D not resolved. The ends were cut back, 4 bases at V and 4 bases at J, with 8 bases in the middle. The germline CDR1 and CDR2 sequences are SEHNR and FQNEAQ (reference sequence). This CDR3 is 13 amino acids long. The CDR3 DNA follows: TGTGCCAGCAGCTCAGAACGCGGAAACACCATATATTTT. As protein: CASSSERGNTIYF.

V and J are TRBV27 and TRBJ2-1; possible D gene TRBD1, 5 bases. The CDR3 runs to 12 residues. Germline assignment: CDR1 MNHEY and CDR2 SMNVEV (reference sequence). V lost 4 bases to trimming and J lost 8 bases, with 9 bases between them. The CDR3 nucleotides are TGTGCCAGCAGTTCCGTGGGGCATGAGCAGTTCTTC. This sequence encodes CASSSVGHEQFF.

V and J are TRBV9 and TRBJ2-5; D possibly corresponds to TRBD2 (6 bases). CDR3 length equals 15 residues. V was trimmed by 3 bases and J by 3 bases, leaving 15 bases between them. CDR1 is SGDLS and CDR2 is YYNGEE in the germline V gene. The CDR3 here is CASSARGTPKETQYF. CDR3 coding DNA: TGTGCCAGCAGCGCCCGCGGGACTCCGAAAGAGACCCAGTACTTC.

The chain is built from TRBV2 and TRBJ1-1, with D maybe TRBD1 (5 bases). Germline V lookup: CDR1 SNHLY, CDR2 FYNNEI. Trimming took 7 bases from V and 0 from J, leaving 9 bases between them. This CDR3 region has 13 residues. CDR3 nucleotides: TGTGCCAGCAATCGACAGCTGAACACTGAAGCTTTCTTT. It specifies CASNRQLNTEAFF.

V gene TRBV7-2 combines with J gene TRBJ2-7; 10 bases match TRBD2. The CDR3 runs to 14 residues. V lost 5 bases and J lost 7; bases outside the gene matches: 8. Germline V gene lookup returns CDR1 SGHTA and CDR2 FQGNSA. CDR3 amino acids: CASSPSGGRYEQYF. The CDR3 nucleotides are TGTGCCAGCAGCCCTAGCGGGGGAAGATATGAGCAGTACTTC.